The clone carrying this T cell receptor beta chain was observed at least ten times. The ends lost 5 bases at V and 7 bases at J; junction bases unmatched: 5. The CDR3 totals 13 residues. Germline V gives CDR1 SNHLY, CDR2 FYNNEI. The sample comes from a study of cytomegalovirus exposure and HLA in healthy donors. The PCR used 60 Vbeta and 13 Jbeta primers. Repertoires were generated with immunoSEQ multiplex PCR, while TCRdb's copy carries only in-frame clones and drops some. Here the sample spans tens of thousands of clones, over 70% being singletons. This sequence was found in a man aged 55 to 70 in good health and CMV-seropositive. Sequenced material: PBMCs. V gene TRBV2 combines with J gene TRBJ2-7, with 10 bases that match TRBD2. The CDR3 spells CASSSGGAGEQYF. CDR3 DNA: TGTGCCAGCAGTAGCGGGGGGGCCGGGGAGCAGTACTTC.